The next 13 T cell receptor beta chains were all read from a single sample in a study of regulatory T cells in long-lasting Graves disease. TCRdb re-called the reads with MiXCR, one entry per CDR3 protein. The sample holds some 980 distinct CDR3 sequences, roughly 86% seen once. From RNA extracted from PBMCs, the TCR library was made. This specimen consisted of peripheral blood mononuclear cells (PBMCs), obtained with antithyroid drug treatment, in newly diagnosed or persistent Graves disease (not recorded which). The receptors shown here come from a man aged 30-40 years with Graves disease.

The chain has TRBV29-1 and TRBJ2-1; 13 nucleotides align to TRBD2. V shed 6 bases, J shed 0 bases, and the junction held 2 bases outside the gene matches. CDR1 is SQVTM, CDR2 ANQGSEA, per germline. There are 15 residues in the CDR3. The DNA for the CDR3 is TGCAGCGTACGACTAGCGGGGGGCTCCTACAATGAGCAGTTCTTC. This encodes CSVRLAGGSYNEQFF.

The chain employs TRBV12-3 or TRBV12-4 and TRBJ2-2; a weak D match, TRBD1 (6 bases). V lost 3 bases and J lost 6, with 8 bases in between. The CDR3 covers 13 residues. The CDR3 sequence is CASSFGQPGELFF. CDR3 nucleotides: TGTGCCAGCAGTTTCGGACAGCCCGGGGAGCTGTTTTTT.

The chain has TRBV5-1 and TRBJ2-1, with D perhaps assigned TRBD1 or TRBD2 (6 bases each). V shed 7 bases and J shed 6 bases, with 17 bases lying between them. Germline loops: CDR1 SGHRS, CDR2 YFSETQ. The CDR3 totals 14 residues. This CDR3 is CASSRGPGPNEQFF. As DNA, the CDR3 is TGCGCCAGCTCCCGGGGGCCGGGGCCCAATGAGCAGTTCTTC.

The chain employs TRBV30 and TRBJ1-1; D not certain. Germline V gene data show CDR1 as GTSNPN and CDR2 as SVGIG (reference sequence). V was trimmed by 4 bases and J by 6 bases, leaving 15 bases between them. CDR3 length: 13 residues. The CDR3 coding sequence is TGTGCCTGGACCCTAAGGGCAAGGCCTGAAGCTTTCTTT. Amino acids: CAWTLRARPEAFF.

V gene TRBV12-3 or TRBV12-4 combines with J gene TRBJ1-1; unclear D gene. The V gene lost 6 bases and the J gene lost 7 bases, with 12 bases spanning the gap. The CDR3 is 12 residues long. CDR3 DNA sequence: TGTGCCAGCAGCCCTGTGTACCTTGAAGCTTTCTTT. Its translation: CASSPVYLEAFF.

The chain is built from TRBV4-1 and TRBJ1-5, with 7 bases that match TRBD1. V lost 1 base and J lost 4; bases outside the gene matches: 13. Germline values: CDR1 MGHRA, CDR2 YSYEKL. The CDR3 totals 18 residues. The CDR3 here is CASSQAGGVAGGNQPQHF. CDR3 nucleotides: TGCGCCAGCAGCCAAGCCGGGGGGGTGGCAGGGGGTAATCAGCCCCAGCATTTT.

This clonotype was found a few times. The chain recombines TRBV5-4 with TRBJ2-5; 12 bases are a match to TRBD2. CDR1 is SGHNT and CDR2 is YYREEE in the germline V gene (reference sequence). The CDR3 contains 16 residues. The junction had 7 bases not matched to a gene; V was cut back by 2 bases and J by 5 bases. The CDR3 DNA sequence: TGTGCCAGCAGCTTTAACTCTGGACTAGCGGGGGAGACCCAGTACTTC. This sequence encodes CASSFNSGLAGETQYF.

This clonotype has just a few counts. The rearrangement uses TRBV10-3 and TRBJ2-3; 11 bases agree with TRBD2. CDR1 is ENHRY, CDR2 SYGVKD, per germline. J gave up 2 bases and V 0 bases, and 1 base lay outside the gene matches. The CDR3 runs to 16 residues. Written as DNA, the CDR3 is TGTGCCATCAGTGAGTCGACTAGCGGGGTCACAGATACGCAGTATTTT. Amino acid sequence: CAISESTSGVTDTQYF.

V and J are TRBV25-1 and TRBJ1-1, with unresolved D. CDR1 is MGHDK and CDR2 is SYGVNS in the germline V gene. V was pared by 7 bases and J by 1 base, with 13 bases between. This CDR3 spans 14 amino acids. The CDR3, as DNA: TGTGCCAGCACCCCCGGCGGCGGGAACACTGAAGCTTTCTTT. Protein product: CASTPGGGNTEAFF.

In its sample, this clonotype was seen once. The rearrangement joins TRBV5-1 to TRBJ2-7; 7 bases fit TRBD1. Germline V lookup: CDR1 SGHRS, CDR2 YFSETQ. Unmatched junction bases numbered 7, after V lost 4 bases and J lost 6 bases. The CDR3 spans 13 residues. The CDR3 reads CASSDQQGSEQYF. The DNA for the CDR3 is TGCGCCAGCAGCGACCAACAGGGGAGCGAGCAGTACTTC.

In this sample, this clonotype turned up once. V gene TRBV29-1 combines with J gene TRBJ2-1, with 8 bases identical to TRBD2. The J segment lost 0 bases and the V segment lost 5 bases, leaving 3 bases of the junction unmatched. CDR3 length: 14 residues. CDR1 SQVTM and CDR2 ANQGSEA come from the germline V gene. This chain's CDR3 is CSVPGTSSYNEQFF. As DNA, the CDR3 is TGCAGCGTTCCCGGGACTAGCTCCTACAATGAGCAGTTCTTC.

The rearrangement joins TRBV12-3 or TRBV12-4 to TRBJ2-4; D unclear. The CDR3 extends over 13 amino acids. V was clipped by 5 bases and J by 8 bases, with 13 bases between them. The CDR3 sequence is CASSPRTTDIQYF. DNA for the CDR3: TGTGCCAGCAGTCCGAGGACGACGGACATTCAGTACTTC.

V is TRBV3-1 and J is TRBJ2-1, with D tentatively TRBD1 (6 bases). Trimming pared 5 bases from V and 9 bases from J, leaving 17 bases between. CDR1 LGHDT and CDR2 YNNKEL come from the germline V gene (reference sequence). This CDR3 comprises 14 residues. The CDR3 protein is CASSATRDIGEQFF. The CDR3 DNA sequence: TGTGCCAGCAGCGCCACACGGGACATAGGTGAGCAGTTCTTC.